This T cell receptor beta chain was obtained from a study of CD8 T cells in Susac syndrome. This CDR3 spans 14 amino acids. Germline V gene data show CDR1 as ENHRY and CDR2 as SYGVKD. Trimming took 6 bases from V and 2 from J; bases not matched to a gene: 6. Reverse transcription used about 0.5 to 1 ug RNA and random hexamers. TCRdb re-derived calls from the immunoSEQ multiplex PCR reads in MiXCR, one entry per CDR3 protein. The sample carries 150,000 or so distinct CDR3 sequences, about 90% recorded once. The clonotype originates from a human donor in good health. The source material was CD4+ T cells from PBMCs. The chain combines TRBV10-3 with TRBJ1-1; 7 positions agree with TRBD1. The CDR3 here is CAISRDSYNTEAFF. CDR3 nucleotide sequence: TGTGCCATCAGCCGGGACAGCTATAACACTGAAGCTTTCTTT.